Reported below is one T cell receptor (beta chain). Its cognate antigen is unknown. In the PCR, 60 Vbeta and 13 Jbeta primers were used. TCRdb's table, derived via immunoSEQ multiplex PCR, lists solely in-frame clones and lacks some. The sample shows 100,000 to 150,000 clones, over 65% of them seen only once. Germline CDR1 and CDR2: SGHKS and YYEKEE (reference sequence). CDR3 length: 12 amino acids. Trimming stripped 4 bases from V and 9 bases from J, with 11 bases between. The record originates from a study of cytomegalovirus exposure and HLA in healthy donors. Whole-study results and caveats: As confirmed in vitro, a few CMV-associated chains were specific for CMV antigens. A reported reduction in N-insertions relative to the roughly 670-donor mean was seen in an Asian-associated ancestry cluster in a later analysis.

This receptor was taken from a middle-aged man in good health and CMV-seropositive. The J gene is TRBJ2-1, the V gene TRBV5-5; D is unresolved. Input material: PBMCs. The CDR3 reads CASSPNGAEQFF. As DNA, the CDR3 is TGTGCCAGCAGCCCCAATGGAGCTGAGCAGTTCTTC.